The sequence of this TCR beta chain was determined in a study of blood T cell repertoires in COVID-19. Clones were read by immunoSEQ multiplex PCR, and TCRdb kept only the in-frame ones, dropping some. The repertoire has about 170,000 clones, approximately 91% of them found once; the top ten carry 0.7% to 0.9%. V dropped 11 bases and J dropped 0 bases, with 11 bases sitting between them. The CDR3 is 13 residues long. Germline CDR1 is LNHDA and CDR2 is SQIVND (reference sequence). Participant-reported clinical history was the basis for cohort assignment. Two negative PCRs, clearance, or symptom resolution characterized the recovered Cohort 3 donors.

The receptor's source is a woman aged 18 to 35 who had recovered from COVID-19. This chain connects TRBV19 to TRBJ2-4; a possible D gene is TRBD2 (5 bases). The material sequenced was PBMCs or T cells enriched from blood (not recorded which). The CDR3, as DNA: TGTGCCTCGAAAGGACTAGCCAAAAACATTCAGTACTTC. Translating it yields CASKGLAKNIQYF.